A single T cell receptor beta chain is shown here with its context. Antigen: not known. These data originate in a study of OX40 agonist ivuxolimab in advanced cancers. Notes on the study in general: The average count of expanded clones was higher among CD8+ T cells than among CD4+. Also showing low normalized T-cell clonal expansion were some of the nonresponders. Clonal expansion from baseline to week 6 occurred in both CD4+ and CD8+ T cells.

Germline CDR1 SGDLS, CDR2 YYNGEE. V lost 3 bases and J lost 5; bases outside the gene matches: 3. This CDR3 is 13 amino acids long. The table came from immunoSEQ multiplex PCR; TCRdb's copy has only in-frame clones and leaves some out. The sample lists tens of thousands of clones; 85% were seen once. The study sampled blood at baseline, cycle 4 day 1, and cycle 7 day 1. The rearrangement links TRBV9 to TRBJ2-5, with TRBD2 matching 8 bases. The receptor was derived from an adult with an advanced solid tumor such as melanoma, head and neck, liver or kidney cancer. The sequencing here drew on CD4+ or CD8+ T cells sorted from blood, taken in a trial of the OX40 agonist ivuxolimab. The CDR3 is CASSARTSETQYF. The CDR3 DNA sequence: TGTGCCAGCAGCGCCCGGACTAGCGAGACCCAGTACTTC.